This entry is about one T cell receptor beta chain. The antigen remains undetermined. The sample comes from a study of cytomegalovirus exposure and HLA in healthy donors. This CDR3 has 16 amino acids. Germline-derived CDR1 and CDR2 are MNHEY and SMNVEV (reference sequence). The V and J ends lost 2 bases and 2 bases respectively, with 13 bases between them. Only in-frame clones appear in the TCRdb table, and some are missing; sequencing was by immunoSEQ multiplex PCR. In the table there are roughly 80,000 clones, 85% to 95% of which are singletons. General study results and limits: Specificity for CMV antigens was confirmed in vitro for a few of the CMV-associated chains.

Sequenced input: PBMCs. J is TRBJ1-5 and V is TRBV27, with a tentative D call TRBD1 (5 bases). The TCR was taken from a man aged 18 to 30 in good health and CMV-seronegative. As DNA, the CDR3 is TGTGCCAGCAGTTTAACGGCAGGGAAAGGCAATCAGCCCCAGCATTTT. Its protein is CASSLTAGKGNQPQHF.